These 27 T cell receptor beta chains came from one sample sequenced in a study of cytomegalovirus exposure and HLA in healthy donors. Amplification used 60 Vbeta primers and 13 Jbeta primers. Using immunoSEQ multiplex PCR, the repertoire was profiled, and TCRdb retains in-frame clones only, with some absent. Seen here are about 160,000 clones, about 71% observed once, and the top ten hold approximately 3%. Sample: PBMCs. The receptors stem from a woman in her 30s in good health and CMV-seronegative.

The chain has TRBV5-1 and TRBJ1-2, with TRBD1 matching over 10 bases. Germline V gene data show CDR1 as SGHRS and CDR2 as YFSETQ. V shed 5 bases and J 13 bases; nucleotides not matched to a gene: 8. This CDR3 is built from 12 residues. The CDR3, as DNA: TGCGCCAGCAGATTAGGACAGGGGGAAACCACCTTC. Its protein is CASRLGQGETTF. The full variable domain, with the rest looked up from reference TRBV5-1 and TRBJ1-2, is KAGVTQTPRYLIKTRGQQVTLSCSPISGHRSVSWYQQTPGQGLQFLFEYFSETQRNKGNFPGRFSGRQFSNSRSEMNVSTLELGDSALYLCASRLGQGETTFGSGTRLTVV.

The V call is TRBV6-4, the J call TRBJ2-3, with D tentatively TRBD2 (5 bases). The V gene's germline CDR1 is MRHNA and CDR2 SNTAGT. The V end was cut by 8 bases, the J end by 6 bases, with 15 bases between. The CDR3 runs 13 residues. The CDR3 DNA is TGTGCCAGCTCTGTTCTAGCAGGTGATACGCAGTATTTT. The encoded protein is CASSVLAGDTQYF.

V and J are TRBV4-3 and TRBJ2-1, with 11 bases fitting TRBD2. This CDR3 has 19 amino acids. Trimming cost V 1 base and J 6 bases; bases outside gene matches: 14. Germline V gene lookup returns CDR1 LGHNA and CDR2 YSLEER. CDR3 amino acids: CASSQVLGGLAVHGNEQFF. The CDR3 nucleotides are TGCGCCAGCAGCCAAGTCCTCGGGGGACTAGCGGTTCATGGCAATGAGCAGTTCTTC.

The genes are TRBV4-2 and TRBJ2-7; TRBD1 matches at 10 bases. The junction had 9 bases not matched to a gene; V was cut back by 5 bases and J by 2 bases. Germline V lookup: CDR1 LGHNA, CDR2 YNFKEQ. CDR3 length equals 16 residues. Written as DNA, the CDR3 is TGTGCCAGCAGCACCTGGGACAGGGGCAACACCTACGAGCAGTACTTC. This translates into CASSTWDRGNTYEQYF.

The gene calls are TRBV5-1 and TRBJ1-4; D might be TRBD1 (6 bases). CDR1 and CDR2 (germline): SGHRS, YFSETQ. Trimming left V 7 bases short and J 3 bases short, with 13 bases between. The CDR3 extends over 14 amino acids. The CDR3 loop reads CASGYRDPNEKLFF. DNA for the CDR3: TGCGCCAGCGGGTACAGGGACCCTAATGAAAAACTGTTTTTT.

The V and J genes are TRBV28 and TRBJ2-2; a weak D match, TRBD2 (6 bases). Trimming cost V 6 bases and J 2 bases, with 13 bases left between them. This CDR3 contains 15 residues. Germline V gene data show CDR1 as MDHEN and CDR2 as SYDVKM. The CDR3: CASSLGTPNTGELFF. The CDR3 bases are TGTGCCAGCAGCCTCGGGACTCCAAACACCGGGGAGCTGTTTTTT.

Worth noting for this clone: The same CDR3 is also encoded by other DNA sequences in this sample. The chain's CDR3 is CAWSVRGTNEKLFF. Here the CDR3 DNA reads TGTGCCTGGAGTGTAAGGGGAACTAATGAAAAACTGTTTTTT. The chain employs TRBV30 and TRBJ1-4; D might be TRBD1 (5 bases). Germline V CDR1 and CDR2: GTSNPN, SVGIG (reference sequence). This CDR3 contains 14 residues. The V gene lost 0 bases and the J gene lost 1 base, with 6 bases spanning the gap. The complete variable domain, with remaining parts taken from reference TRBV30 and TRBJ1-4, reads SQTIHQWPATLVQPVGSPLSLECTVEGTSNPNLYWYRQAAGRGLQLLFYSVGIGQISSEVPQNLSASRPQDRQFILSSKKLLLSDSGFYLCAWSVRGTNEKLFFGSGTQLSVL.

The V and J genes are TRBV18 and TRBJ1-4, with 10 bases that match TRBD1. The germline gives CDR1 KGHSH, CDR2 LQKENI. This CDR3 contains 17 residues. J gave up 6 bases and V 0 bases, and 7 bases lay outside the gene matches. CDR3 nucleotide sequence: TGTGCCAGCTCACCACCCGGACAGGGGGTTATAGATGAAAAACTGTTTTTT. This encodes CASSPPGQGVIDEKLFF.

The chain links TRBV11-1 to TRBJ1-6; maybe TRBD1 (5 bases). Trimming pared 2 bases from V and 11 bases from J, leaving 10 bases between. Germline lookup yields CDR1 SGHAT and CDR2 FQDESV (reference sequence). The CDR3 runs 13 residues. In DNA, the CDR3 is TGTGCCAGCAGCTTACAGGAAGGGGCACCCCTCCACTTT. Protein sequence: CASSLQEGAPLHF. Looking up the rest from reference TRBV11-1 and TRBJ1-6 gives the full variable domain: EAEVAQSPRYKITEKSQAVAFWCDPISGHATLYWYRQILGQGPELLVQFQDESVVDDSQLPKDRFSAERLKGVDSTLKIQPAELGDSAMYLCASSLQEGAPLHFGNGTRLTVT.

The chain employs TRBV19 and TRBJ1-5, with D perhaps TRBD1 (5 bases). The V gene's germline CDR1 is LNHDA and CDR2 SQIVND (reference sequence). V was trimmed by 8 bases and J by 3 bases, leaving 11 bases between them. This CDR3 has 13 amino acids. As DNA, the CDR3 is TGTGCCAGTCAGGACACTTACAATCAGCCCCAGCATTTT. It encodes CASQDTYNQPQHF.

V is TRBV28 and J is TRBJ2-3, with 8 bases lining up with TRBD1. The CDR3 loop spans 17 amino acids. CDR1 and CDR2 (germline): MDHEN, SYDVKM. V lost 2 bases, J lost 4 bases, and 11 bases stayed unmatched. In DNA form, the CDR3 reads TGTGCCAGCAGTTTAACTGGACAGGGTGGGGCCCCAGATACGCAGTATTTT. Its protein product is CASSLTGQGGAPDTQYF.

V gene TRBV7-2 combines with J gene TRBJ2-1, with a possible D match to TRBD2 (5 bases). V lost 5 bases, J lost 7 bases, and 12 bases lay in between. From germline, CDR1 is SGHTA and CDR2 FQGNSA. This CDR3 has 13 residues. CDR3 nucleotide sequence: TGTGCCAGCAGCCCCGGCGGGTTAAATGAGCAGTTCTTC. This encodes CASSPGGLNEQFF.

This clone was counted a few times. DNA for the CDR3: TGTGCCATCAGTGAGTCCGGGGTGGCGTACGAGCAGTACTTC. It is translated as CAISESGVAYEQYF. The genes are TRBV10-3 and TRBJ2-7; possible D gene TRBD2, 5 bases. The CDR3 extends over 14 amino acids. In germline, CDR1 is ENHRY, CDR2 SYGVKD. Trimming stripped 0 bases from V and 4 bases from J, with 10 bases between.

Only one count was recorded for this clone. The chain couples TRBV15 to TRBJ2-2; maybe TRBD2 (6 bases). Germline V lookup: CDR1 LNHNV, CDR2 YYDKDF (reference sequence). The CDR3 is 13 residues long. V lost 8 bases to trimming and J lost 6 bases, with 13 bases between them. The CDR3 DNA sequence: TGTGCCACCGCGGGAAGATGGGCCGGGGAGCTGTTTTTT. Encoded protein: CATAGRWAGELFF.

CDR3 residues: CASSIVWQSNQPQHF. The CDR3 bases are TGTGCCAGTAGTATAGTGTGGCAGAGCAATCAGCCCCAGCATTTT. J is TRBJ1-5 and V is TRBV19; D not certain. Germline CDR1 LNHDA, CDR2 SQIVND (reference sequence). The ends were cut back, 1 base at V and 1 base at J, with 8 bases in the middle. The CDR3 contains 15 residues.

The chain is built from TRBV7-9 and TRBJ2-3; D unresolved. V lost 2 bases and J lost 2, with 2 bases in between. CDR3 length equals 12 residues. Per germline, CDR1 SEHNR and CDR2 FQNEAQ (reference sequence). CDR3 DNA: TGTGCCAGCAGCTTATACACAGATACGCAGTATTTT. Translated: CASSLYTDTQYF.

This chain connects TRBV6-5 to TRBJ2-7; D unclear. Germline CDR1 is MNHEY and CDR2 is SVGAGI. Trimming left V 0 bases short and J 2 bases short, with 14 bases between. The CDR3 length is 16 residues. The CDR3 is CASSYSRQMLPYEQYF. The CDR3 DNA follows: TGTGCCAGCAGTTACTCCCGACAAATGCTACCCTACGAGCAGTACTTC.

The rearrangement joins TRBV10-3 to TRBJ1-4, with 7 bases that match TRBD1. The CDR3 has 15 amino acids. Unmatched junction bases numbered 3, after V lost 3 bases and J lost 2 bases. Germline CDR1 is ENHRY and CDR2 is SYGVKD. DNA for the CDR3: TGTGCCATCAGTGACTCCAGGGGGACTAATGAAAAACTGTTTTTT. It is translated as CAISDSRGTNEKLFF.

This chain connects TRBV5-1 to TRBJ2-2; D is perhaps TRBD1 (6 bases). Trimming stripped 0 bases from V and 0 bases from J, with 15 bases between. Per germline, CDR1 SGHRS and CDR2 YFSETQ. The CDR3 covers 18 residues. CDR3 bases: TGCGCCAGCAGCTTGGTGCTGGGACACTTATCGAACACCGGGGAGCTGTTTTTT. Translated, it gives CASSLVLGHLSNTGELFF.

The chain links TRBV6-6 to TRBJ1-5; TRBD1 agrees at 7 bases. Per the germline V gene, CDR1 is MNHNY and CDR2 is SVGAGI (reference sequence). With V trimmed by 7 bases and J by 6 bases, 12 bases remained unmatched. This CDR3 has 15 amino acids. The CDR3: CASTPGQVGGQPQHF. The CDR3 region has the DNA TGTGCCAGCACTCCCGGACAGGTAGGAGGTCAGCCCCAGCATTTT.

In DNA form, the CDR3 reads TGTGCCAGCAGTGAAGCGCGTGGGGGCCTGAACACCGGGGAGCTGTTTTTT. Encoded protein: CASSEARGGLNTGELFF. The chain uses TRBV2 and TRBJ2-2, with D tentatively TRBD1 (6 bases). V was shortened by 0 bases and J by 1 base, with 12 bases between the two germline ends. Germline V lookup: CDR1 SNHLY, CDR2 FYNNEI. This CDR3 is 17 amino acids long.

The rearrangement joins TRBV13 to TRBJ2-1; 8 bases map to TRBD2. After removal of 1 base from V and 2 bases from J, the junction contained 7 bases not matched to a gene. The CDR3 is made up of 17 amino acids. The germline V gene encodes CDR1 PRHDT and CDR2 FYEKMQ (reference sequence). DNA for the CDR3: TGTGCCAGCAGCTTAGCACTAGCGGATGATCCCTACAATGAGCAGTTCTTC. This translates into CASSLALADDPYNEQFF.

The CDR3 loop reads CASSISRPSNYGYTF. The DNA for the CDR3 is TGTGCCAGTAGTATTTCCAGGCCCTCTAACTATGGCTACACCTTC. The chain couples TRBV19 to TRBJ1-2; the D is unclear. V was shortened by 3 bases and J by 0 bases, with 11 bases between the two germline ends. CDR1 is LNHDA and CDR2 is SQIVND in the germline V gene (reference sequence). The CDR3 covers 15 residues.

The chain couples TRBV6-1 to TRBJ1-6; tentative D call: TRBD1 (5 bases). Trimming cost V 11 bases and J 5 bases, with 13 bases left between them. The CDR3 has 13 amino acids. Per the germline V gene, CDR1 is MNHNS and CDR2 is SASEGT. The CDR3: CAGRTDNNSPLHF. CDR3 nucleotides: TGTGCCGGACGGACGGACAATAATTCACCCCTCCACTTT.

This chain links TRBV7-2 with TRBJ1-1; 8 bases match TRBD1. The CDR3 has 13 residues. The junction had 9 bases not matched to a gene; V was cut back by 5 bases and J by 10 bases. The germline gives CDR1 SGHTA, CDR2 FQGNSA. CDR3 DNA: TGTGCCAGCAGCCCCCGACAGGGGCTCCCAGCTTTCTTT. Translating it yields CASSPRQGLPAFF.

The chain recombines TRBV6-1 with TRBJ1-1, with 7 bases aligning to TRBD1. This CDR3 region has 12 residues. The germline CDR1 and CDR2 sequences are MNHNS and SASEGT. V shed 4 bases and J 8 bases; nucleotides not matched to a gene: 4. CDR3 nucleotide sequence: TGTGCCAGCAGTGGGGACAGCCACGAAGCTTTCTTT. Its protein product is CASSGDSHEAFF.

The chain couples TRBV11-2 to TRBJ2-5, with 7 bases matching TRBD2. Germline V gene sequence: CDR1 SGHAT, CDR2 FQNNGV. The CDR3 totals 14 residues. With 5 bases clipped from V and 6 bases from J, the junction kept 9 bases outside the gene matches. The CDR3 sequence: CASSRGVQRQTQYF. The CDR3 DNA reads TGTGCCAGCAGCCGGGGGGTACAGAGGCAGACCCAGTACTTC.